Presented here are 31 T cell receptor beta chains from one specimen sequenced in a study of tumor and adjacent non-tumor tissue in lung cancer. The template was RNA from unsorted bulk tissue. Distant lung tissue was collected more than 3 cm away from the tumor edge. A modified ARM-PCR protocol with three rounds of nested PCR amplified TCRbeta. TCRdb re-called the multiplex PCR reads with MiXCR, one entry per CDR3 protein. There are roughly 90,000 distinct CDR3 sequences in the sample; around 80% occur only once, and roughly 22% lies in the top ten. Sequencing was performed on distant non-tumor lung tissue. The receptors were gathered from a woman in her forties or fifties with non-small cell lung cancer.

To note about this clonotype: The junction departs from germline at one end; a sequencing error may be responsible. The chain couples TRBV10-3 to TRBJ2-7; 10 bases map to TRBD1. CDR3 size: 15 residues. From germline, CDR1 is ENHRY and CDR2 SYGVKD. The CDR3 sequence is CAITPSWDRGYERYF. DNA for the CDR3: TGTGCCATCACTCCCTCCTGGGACAGGGGATACGAGCGGTACTTC.

In its sample, this clonotype was seen many times. This rearrangement joins TRBV19 to TRBJ2-1; a possible D gene is TRBD2 (5 bases). From germline, CDR1 is LNHDA and CDR2 SQIVND (reference sequence). The CDR3 is made up of 13 amino acids. The V end lost 10 bases, the J end lost 2 bases, and 12 bases lay between the germline ends. CDR3 in DNA: TGTGCCACAGCTCTAGCAACCTACAATGAGCAGTTCTTC. This sequence encodes CATALATYNEQFF.

The rearrangement joins TRBV6-6 to TRBJ2-7; TRBD1 agrees at 9 bases. Germline values: CDR1 MNHNY, CDR2 SVGAGI (reference sequence). Losses at the gene ends were 7 bases for V and 4 bases for J; bases not matched to a gene: 8. The CDR3 runs 14 residues. The CDR3 nucleotides are TGTGCCAGCAACCTGCCGGGACAGGGATACGAGCAGTACGTC. Protein sequence: CASNLPGQGYEQYV.

A word on this clonotype: Germline and junction disagree at one end, which may indicate a read error. The gene calls are TRBV6-2 or TRBV6-3 and TRBJ2-7; no firm D call. CDR1 MNHEY and CDR2 SVGEGT come from the germline V gene. The CDR3 length is 11 residues. The CDR3 region is CASNYGDEQYF. The CDR3 DNA reads TGTGCCAGCAATTACGGAGACGAGCAGTATTTC.

Concerning this clonotype itself: One end of the junction fails to match germline, which may point to a read error. The chain combines TRBV30 with TRBJ2-7; TRBD1 is a possible D gene (6 bases). The germline V gene has CDR1 GTSNPN and CDR2 SVGIG (reference sequence). This CDR3 region has 15 residues. CDR3: CTWSKIGTGWNEQYF. Here the CDR3 DNA reads TGTACCTGGAGTAAGATAGGAACAGGGTGGAACGAGCAGTACTTC.

On this clonotype itself: An end of the junction differs from the germline gene, which may be a read error. J is TRBJ2-7 and V is TRBV6-1, with a weak D call TRBD2 (6 bases). The CDR3 consists of 15 residues. The germline gives CDR1 MNHNS, CDR2 SASEGT. The CDR3 region has the DNA TGTACCAGCAGTGAAAATCTAGCGAGGGGATACGAGCAGTACTTC. Its protein is CTSSENLARGYEQYF.

The sample holds one count of this clonotype. Here the CDR3 omits its conserved ending phenylalanine or tryptophan, so a read error is the likely source. This sequence joins TRBV11-2 and TRBJ1-1, with a possible D match to TRBD1 (5 bases). The CDR3 is made up of 15 amino acids. Germline assignment: CDR1 SGHAT and CDR2 FQNNGV. CDR3 in DNA: TGTGCCAGCAGCATAGAGCCGGGGGTGAACACTGAAGCTTTCTCT. Its translation: CASSIEPGVNTEAFS.

About this clonotype itself: Since no conserved phenylalanine or tryptophan closes the CDR3, a read error is the likely cause. The DNA is left out, because the CDR3 cannot be placed on it with certainty; the CDR3 is given as TCRdb lists it. The V gene is TRBV11-2, the J gene TRBJ1-1. The germline CDR1 and CDR2 sequences are SGHAT and FQNNGV. The CDR3 is 11 residues long, ends included. CDR3 in amino acids: CASSLNTEAYL.

The chain links TRBV11-2 to TRBJ1-6, with 9 bases that match TRBD1. The CDR3 extends over 14 amino acids. Unmatched junction bases numbered 8, after V lost 7 bases and J lost 10 bases. CDR1 SGHAT and CDR2 FQNNGV come from the germline V gene. DNA of the CDR3: TGTGCCAGCACCTTTAGGACAGGGGTATCACCCCTCCACTTT. Its translation is CASTFRTGVSPLHF.

The CDR3 bases are TGTGCCAGCAGCCTCCCGGGGGAACAACAAGCGATAAAGACCCAGTACTTC. Encoded protein: CASSLPGEQQAIKTQYF. The gene calls are TRBV7-9 and TRBJ2-5; perhaps TRBD2 as D (6 bases). Deletions cut 5 bases from V and 6 bases from J, with 25 bases between. The germline gives CDR1 SEHNR, CDR2 FQNEAQ (reference sequence). The CDR3 runs 17 residues.

Notes on this clonotype: Mismatch with germline at one junction end may stem from a read error. The gene calls are TRBV6-1 and TRBJ1-1; possibly TRBD1 for D (5 bases). The length of the CDR3 is 13 residues. Looked up from germline, CDR1 is MNHNS and CDR2 is SASEGT. Here the CDR3 reads CASRGEAPSEASF. As DNA, the CDR3 is TGTGCCAGCAGGGGGGAGGCACCATCTGAAGCTTCCTTT.

As to this clonotype: At one end the junction does not follow the germline gene, possibly because of a read error. The chain has TRBV4-1 and TRBJ2-2; TRBD2 aligns across 11 bases. CDR3 length: 15 residues. Per germline, CDR1 MGHRA and CDR2 YSYEKL. The CDR3 sequence is CTSSWTSGHTWKLFF. CDR3 nucleotide sequence: TGCACCAGCAGCTGGACTAGCGGGCACACCTGGAAGCTGTTTTTT.

Comment on this clonotype: The conserved closing phenylalanine or tryptophan is absent in this CDR3, likely reflecting a read error. The chain combines TRBV6-5 with TRBJ2-3; 8 bases agree with TRBD1. Germline V gene lookup returns CDR1 MNHEY and CDR2 SVGAGI. This CDR3 contains 19 residues. CDR3 sequence: CTSRLFKGQGAKGTDTQYS. In DNA form, the CDR3 reads TGTACCAGCAGACTTTTCAAAGGACAGGGAGCAAAGGGCACAGATACGCAGTATTCT.

In the case of this clonotype: The germline gene is not matched at one end of the junction; a read error may be the cause. This sequence joins TRBV29-1 and TRBJ2-7; TRBD1 matches at 7 bases. The CDR3 is 13 amino acids. Germline CDR1 reads SQVTM; CDR2 reads ANQGSEA. For the CDR3, the DNA is TGCAGTGTTGCGGCGGAACAGGGGATCGAGCGGTACTTC. It codes for CSVAAEQGIERYF.

J is TRBJ2-3 and V is TRBV6-1; D not resolved. V lost 10 bases and J 9 bases, leaving 11 bases between the germline ends. Per germline, CDR1 MNHNS and CDR2 SASEGT. The length of the CDR3 is 10 residues. CDR3 protein: CAITHKTQYF. Here the CDR3 DNA reads TGTGCCATCACACACAAAACGCAGTATTTT.

This clonotype showed up just once. The gene calls are TRBV29-1 and TRBJ2-1, with 9 bases that match TRBD2. The CDR3 totals 15 residues. V lost 5 bases, J lost 16 bases, and 21 bases stayed unmatched. The germline CDR1 and CDR2 sequences are SQVTM and ANQGSEA. This CDR3 reads CSVNRREGPGNGHFF. CDR3 sequence (DNA): TGCAGCGTTAATAGGCGGGAGGGCCCTGGAAATGGGCACTTCTTC.

In the case of this clonotype: The junction shows a germline mismatch at one end, possibly a read error. The chain employs TRBV12-3 or TRBV12-4 and TRBJ2-4, with 9 bases fitting TRBD2. This CDR3 comprises 15 residues. The CDR3 reads CASSFRREGRDIQYF. CDR3 DNA sequence: TGTGCCAGCAGTTTCCGGCGGGAGGGCCGGGACATTCAATACTTC.

Comment on this clonotype: Germline is not matched at one junction end, which may reflect a read error. The chain carries TRBV29-1 and TRBJ2-1, with 10 bases that match TRBD2. Germline V gene lookup returns CDR1 SQVTM and CDR2 ANQGSEA. The CDR3 is made up of 16 amino acids. The CDR3 is CTVEDPQREGYNEKFF. As DNA, the CDR3 is TGCACCGTCGAAGATCCCCAGCGGGAGGGTTACAATGAGAAGTTCTTC.

This clonotype was counted ten times or more. The genes are TRBV30 and TRBJ2-7, with a possible D match to TRBD1 (6 bases). The germline gives CDR1 GTSNPN, CDR2 SVGIG (reference sequence). V was clipped by 0 bases and J by 3 bases, with 18 bases between them. This CDR3 comprises 16 residues. This chain's CDR3 is CAWSVLGTMPLYEQYF. The CDR3 DNA sequence: TGTGCCTGGAGTGTACTCGGGACAATGCCCCTCTACGAGCAGTACTTC.

A remark on this clonotype: One end of the junction fails to match germline, which may point to a read error. The genes are TRBV11-3 and TRBJ2-1; D call uncertain. The V gene's germline CDR1 is SGHNT and CDR2 YENEEA. The CDR3 consists of 11 residues. The CDR3 loop is CVSTSGPELFF. The CDR3 DNA reads TGTGTCAGCACCTCCGGGCCCGAGCTGTTCTTC.

Comments on this clonotype: This CDR3 is missing its conserved last phenylalanine or tryptophan, likely due to a read error. It is unclear where the CDR3 begins or ends on the DNA, so no DNA is shown, and the CDR3 is as TCRdb lists it. The CDR3 reads CASSLTGLDIGELRI. V usage is TRBV12-3 or TRBV12-4 and J usage is TRBJ2-2; whether TRBD1, the table's D call, matches the DNA was not checked. The CDR3 contains 15 residues when both ends are counted.

This clonotype was detected a few times. The chain joins TRBV28 to TRBJ1-2, with D tentatively TRBD1 (6 bases). The CDR3 loop spans 14 amino acids. Germline CDR1 is MDHEN and CDR2 is SYDVKM. Trimming left V 2 bases short and J 8 bases short, with 15 bases between. The CDR3 loop reads CASSLRGRGGGYTF. CDR3 nucleotides: TGTGCCAGCAGTTTACGAGGCAGGGGAGGAGGCTACACCTTC.

About this clonotype: At one end, the junction sequence differs from germline, possibly due to a read error. V and J are TRBV11-3 and TRBJ2-1; 7 positions agree with TRBD2. The CDR3 consists of 14 residues. CDR1 and CDR2 from the germline V gene are SGHNT and YENEEA. The CDR3 coding sequence is TGTGACAGCAGCCCCGCTAGCGGTAAGAATGAGCAGTTCTTC. This codes for CDSSPASGKNEQFF.

V gene TRBV6-1 combines with J gene TRBJ2-7; 11 bases map to TRBD1. CDR1 and CDR2 from the germline V gene are MNHNS and SASEGT. The CDR3 is 14 residues long. Germline trimming cut 7 bases from V and 13 bases from J; bases unmatched to any gene: 15. The DNA for the CDR3 is TGTGCCAGCACACGGACAGGGGGCTCCTACGATCAATACTTC. It specifies CASTRTGGSYDQYF.

On this clonotype: The junction departs from germline at one end; a sequencing error may be responsible. The V and J genes are TRBV12-3 or TRBV12-4 and TRBJ1-1; a possible D gene is TRBD1 (5 bases). The CDR3 covers 16 residues. DNA of the CDR3: TGTGCCAGCAGTGTATCAGGGAGACCCATGAACACTGAAACTTTCTTT. Amino acid sequence: CASSVSGRPMNTETFF.

On this clonotype: At one end, the junction sequence differs from germline, possibly due to a read error. The chain is built from TRBV6-1 and TRBJ1-1; D not certain. The CDR3 loop spans 12 amino acids. The germline V gene has CDR1 MNHNS and CDR2 SASEGT. The CDR3 is CVSSLVRSEAFF. CDR3 nucleotides: TGCGTCAGCAGTTTGGTAAGATCTGAAGCTTTCTTT.

With respect to this clonotype: Germline is not matched at one junction end, which may reflect a read error. This chain connects TRBV4-1 to TRBJ2-2; TRBD2 matches at 12 bases. The CDR3 loop spans 21 amino acids. Germline V gene sequence: CDR1 MGHRA, CDR2 YSYEKL. The CDR3 spells CASSQYEGLAGGPANTVELFF. The CDR3 region has the DNA TGCGCCAGCAGCCAGTACGAAGGGCTAGCGGGAGGGCCCGCGAACACCGTGGAGCTGTTTTTT.

This clonotype has just one count. The conserved final phenylalanine or tryptophan is absent from the CDR3, which likely points to a read error. The chain carries TRBV11-2 and TRBJ2-1; 9 bases are a match to TRBD2. CDR3 size: 18 residues. Germline CDR1 and CDR2: SGHAT and FQNNGV. The CDR3 DNA reads TGCGCCAGCAGCTTAGGGACTAGCTCTGGTGGTGGAATCAATGAGCAGTTCATC. It is translated as CASSLGTSSGGGINEQFI.

This clonotype appeared a few times. Since a much larger clone is just one base distant, this may be a read error. This chain uses TRBV10-3 with TRBJ1-1; D remains unclear. V lost 7 bases, J lost 1 base, and 13 bases lay in between. Germline V gene lookup returns CDR1 ENHRY and CDR2 SYGVKD. This CDR3 region has 14 residues. The CDR3 spells CAITMDWANTEAFF. As DNA, the CDR3 is TGTGCCATCACCATGGACTGGGCGAACACTGAAGCTTTCTTT.

About this clonotype itself: This may arise from a read error, as a much more abundant clone is one base away. The chain combines TRBV5-1 with TRBJ1-2, with D unclear. The V and J ends lost 6 bases and 7 bases respectively, with 16 bases between them. Germline V gives CDR1 SGHRS, CDR2 YFSETQ. The CDR3 has 13 residues. DNA of the CDR3: TGCGCCAGCATCCCGGGTGATACCGCTGGCTACACCTTC. Residues: CASIPGDTAGYTF.

Comment on this clonotype: With only one base between it and a far larger clone, this is likely a read error. V usage is TRBV20-1 and J usage is TRBJ2-7, with D perhaps assigned TRBD1 or TRBD2 (7 bases each). Per germline, CDR1 DFQATT and CDR2 SNEGSKA (reference sequence). The CDR3 loop spans 11 amino acids. The CDR3 DNA reads as TGCATTGCGGGGGACAGCTACGAGCAGTACTTC. Its protein is CIAGDSYEQYF.